This TCR beta chain appears in the sequencing data of a study of blood T cell repertoires in COVID-19. This clone was detected a few times. Using immunoSEQ multiplex PCR, the repertoire was profiled, and TCRdb retains in-frame clones only, with some absent. This sample has 140,000 to 150,000 clones, with about 76% found just once. CDR1 is MNHNY and CDR2 is SVGAGI in the germline V gene (reference sequence). After removal of 6 bases from V and 4 bases from J, the junction contained 12 bases not matched to a gene. The CDR3 totals 16 residues. The sequenced sample was peripheral blood. The sequence derives from a human donor in a cohort sampled during active COVID-19. V gene TRBV6-6 combines with J gene TRBJ1-2; 9 positions agree with TRBD1. The CDR3 DNA reads as TGTGCCAGCAGCCGACCCTCGGACAGGGGAGCCTATGGCTACACCTTC. Translating gives CASSRPSDRGAYGYTF.